Shown below are 13 T cell receptor beta chains from a single sample sequenced in a study of T-cell memory formation after mild COVID-19. From the 5' RACE reads, TCRdb called clonotypes with MiXCR, one entry per CDR3 protein. The sample has over 350,000 distinct CDR3 sequences; roughly 26% are singletons. Sequencing input: PBMCs or a T cell subset sorted from them (not recorded which). All receptors derive from an adult woman who had mild COVID-19 (a few samples of this study predate the infection). Cell type and time point are not known.

This clonotype was found a few times. The rearrangement joins TRBV7-9 to TRBJ2-1; a possible D gene is TRBD1 (5 bases). Trimming took 0 bases from V and 5 from J, leaving 5 bases between them. Germline loops: CDR1 SEHNR, CDR2 FQNEAQ (reference sequence). The CDR3 has 13 residues. CDR3 bases: TGTGCCAGCAGCTTAGCACAGGACAATGAGCAGTTCTTC. It specifies CASSLAQDNEQFF.

The genes are TRBV11-3 and TRBJ2-1, with 14 bases aligning to TRBD2. The germline V gene has CDR1 SGHNT and CDR2 YENEEA. This CDR3 has 15 residues. V trimming: 1 base; J trimming: 7 bases; junction bases outside the gene matches: 0. CDR3 amino acids: CASSLGTSGRNEQFF. CDR3 bases: TGTGCCAGCAGCTTAGGGACTAGCGGGAGGAATGAGCAGTTCTTC.

The chain joins TRBV6-6 to TRBJ2-1; 8 bases agree with TRBD2. The ends lost 5 bases at V and 3 bases at J; junction bases unmatched: 9. Germline V gene data show CDR1 as MNHNY and CDR2 as SVGAGI (reference sequence). The CDR3 is 16 amino acids. The CDR3 DNA follows: TGTGCCAGCAGTCAGCGAGCGGGGGCGAACTACAATGAGCAGTTCTTC. This sequence encodes CASSQRAGANYNEQFF.

This clonotype appeared once. The J gene is TRBJ2-1, the V gene TRBV20-1; D assignment may be TRBD1 or TRBD2 (6 bases each). The CDR3 consists of 15 residues. Between the trimmed V and J ends, which lost 5 bases and 6 bases, there was a span of 20 bases. Germline assignment: CDR1 DFQATT and CDR2 SNEGSKA (reference sequence). DNA of the CDR3: TGCAGTGCTGCCTTCCCGGAGGGGGGTAGCAATGAGCAGTTCTTC. Its protein is CSAAFPEGGSNEQFF.

V is TRBV12-3 or TRBV12-4 and J is TRBJ2-2; the D is unclear. V shed 11 bases and J shed 5 bases, with 15 bases lying between them. The CDR3 has 13 residues. DNA of the CDR3: TGTGCCCTGCGAGTAGGGTATACCGGGGAGCTGTTTTTT. It yields the protein CALRVGYTGELFF.

CDR3 in amino acids: CASSSKFLSSYEQYF. CDR3 DNA sequence: TGTGCCAGCAGTTCCAAATTTCTAAGCTCCTACGAGCAGTACTTC. V is TRBV2 and J is TRBJ2-7; D unresolved. V lost 5 bases, J lost 0 bases, and 14 bases lay in between. Germline CDR1 is SNHLY and CDR2 is FYNNEI. This CDR3 comprises 15 residues.

The CDR3 DNA reads as TGTGCCAGCAGGGAGGACAGGAAACACGAGCAGTACTTC. This gives the protein CASREDRKHEQYF. The chain combines TRBV2 with TRBJ2-7; 7 nucleotides align to TRBD1. With 6 bases clipped from V and 5 bases from J, the junction kept 7 bases outside the gene matches. Germline V gene data show CDR1 as SNHLY and CDR2 as FYNNEI. CDR3 length: 13 amino acids.

The table lists this clonotype with a few counts. The chain is built from TRBV29-1 and TRBJ2-5, with 9 bases that match TRBD1. The V gene end was trimmed by 6 bases and the J gene end by 4 bases; junction bases not matched to a gene: 9. In germline, CDR1 is SQVTM, CDR2 ANQGSEA. This CDR3 spans 14 amino acids. CDR3 region: CSVRTGGWGETQYF. CDR3 DNA sequence: TGCAGCGTCCGAACAGGGGGCTGGGGAGAGACCCAGTACTTC.

This chain joins TRBV10-3 and TRBJ2-3; a possible D gene is TRBD2 (5 bases). This CDR3 has 14 residues. Trimming stripped 4 bases from V and 4 bases from J, with 12 bases between. Germline CDR1 reads ENHRY; CDR2 reads SYGVKD. CDR3 in amino acids: CAISVEGSPDTQYF. For the CDR3, the DNA is TGTGCCATCAGTGTCGAGGGATCCCCAGATACGCAGTATTTT.

J is TRBJ1-1 and V is TRBV30, with D possibly matching TRBD1 (6 bases). V lost 8 bases to trimming and J lost 6 bases, with 16 bases between them. This CDR3 region has 12 residues. Germline values: CDR1 GTSNPN, CDR2 SVGIG (reference sequence). CDR3 DNA: TGTGCCGGGGGCAAGAGCGGACCTGAAGCTTTCTTT. It translates to CAGGKSGPEAFF.

This clonotype has just a few counts. This rearrangement joins TRBV5-5 to TRBJ1-1; 8 bases align to TRBD1. From germline, CDR1 is SGHKS and CDR2 YYEKEE (reference sequence). After removal of 6 bases from V and 1 base from J, the junction contained 5 bases not matched to a gene. This CDR3 contains 14 residues. The chain's CDR3 is CASTQDRANTEAFF. Written as DNA, the CDR3 is TGTGCCAGCACCCAGGACAGGGCGAACACTGAAGCTTTCTTT. Full variable domain (outside the CDR3, taken from reference TRBV5-5 and TRBJ1-1): DAGVTQSPTHLIKTRGQQVTLRCSPISGHKSVSWYQQVLGQGPQFIFQYYEKEERGRGNFPDRFSARQFPNYSSELNVNALLLGDSALYLCASTQDRANTEAFFGQGTRLTVV.

The V gene is TRBV12-3 or TRBV12-4, the J gene TRBJ2-7; 13 nucleotides line up with TRBD2. With 5 bases clipped from V and 1 base from J, the junction kept 2 bases outside the gene matches. The CDR3 is 15 residues long. This CDR3 is CASSRLAGGSYEQYF. CDR3 nucleotides: TGTGCCAGCAGTAGACTAGCGGGAGGTTCCTACGAGCAGTACTTC.

V usage is TRBV6-6 and J usage is TRBJ1-1, with D perhaps matching TRBD1 (5 bases). The length of the CDR3 is 15 residues. The germline V and J ends were trimmed by 4 bases and 11 bases, with 23 bases remaining between them. CDR1 is MNHNY, CDR2 SVGAGI, per germline (reference sequence). CDR3 sequence (DNA): TGTGCCAGCAGTTCCCTCACAACAGGCTCCCGGGAGGCTTTCTTT. It encodes CASSSLTTGSREAFF.